This T cell receptor (beta chain) was retrieved from a study of blood T cells in healthy people across ages. Study-level results: Naive T cell percentage by flow cytometry tracked strongly with beta diversity.

V shed 3 bases, J shed 2 bases, and the junction held 4 bases outside the gene matches. The CDR3 has 16 residues. CDR1 and CDR2 (germline): LGHNA, YNFKEQ. This clonotype was counted once. As yet, its antigen is unknown. Together with a sample-barcoded 5' primer, a J-beta primer mix was included in a second PCR lasting 7 to 11 cycles. Tags on each cDNA molecule came from a template-switch adaptor with 12 random nucleotides. TCRdb re-analysed the 5' RACE reads in MiXCR, keeping a single row per CDR3 protein. The table includes about 500,000 distinct CDR3 sequences, approximately 25% detected once. The sample also formed part of further work on T cells of mothers and their children. That paper states: Each child gave some 3 million TCR beta CDR3 reads (each mother, over 9 million).

The V call is TRBV4-2, the J call TRBJ2-7; 13 bases are shared with TRBD2. This TCR came from a boy aged 5 to 17 in good health. Input material: blood. CDR3 sequence (DNA): TGTGCCAGCAGCCAGGGGACTAGCGGGACCACCTACGAGCAGTACTTC. This translates into CASSQGTSGTTYEQYF.